This TCR beta chain was recovered during a study of control samples from healthy donors and cancer patients. Sequenced by immunoSEQ multiplex PCR; TCRdb stores in-frame clones only, minus some. The sample lists about 130,000 clones, less than 95% occurring once. The germline gives CDR1 SGHRS, CDR2 YFSETQ. CDR3 length equals 16 residues. Trimming shortened V by 4 bases and J by 0 bases, and 11 bases separated the two germline ends. This rearrangement joins TRBV5-1 to TRBJ2-6; D perhaps matches TRBD2 (5 bases). This receptor was obtained from a young man in good health. Specimen: blood. CDR3 sequence (DNA): TGCGCCAGCAGCCCATTAGCGCTCTCTGGGGCCAACGTCCTGACTTTC. It translates to CASSPLALSGANVLTF.